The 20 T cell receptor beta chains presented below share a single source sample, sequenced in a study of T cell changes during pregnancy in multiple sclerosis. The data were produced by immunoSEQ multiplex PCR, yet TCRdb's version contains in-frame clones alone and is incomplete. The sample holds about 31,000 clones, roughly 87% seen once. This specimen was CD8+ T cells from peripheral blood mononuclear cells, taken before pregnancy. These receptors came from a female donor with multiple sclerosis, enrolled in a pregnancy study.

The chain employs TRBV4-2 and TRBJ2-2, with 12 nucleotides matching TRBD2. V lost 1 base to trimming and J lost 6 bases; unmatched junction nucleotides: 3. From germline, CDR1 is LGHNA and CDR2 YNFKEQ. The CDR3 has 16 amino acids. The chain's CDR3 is CASSQGLAGEPGELFF. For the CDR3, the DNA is TGTGCCAGCAGCCAAGGACTAGCGGGAGAACCCGGGGAGCTGTTTTTT.

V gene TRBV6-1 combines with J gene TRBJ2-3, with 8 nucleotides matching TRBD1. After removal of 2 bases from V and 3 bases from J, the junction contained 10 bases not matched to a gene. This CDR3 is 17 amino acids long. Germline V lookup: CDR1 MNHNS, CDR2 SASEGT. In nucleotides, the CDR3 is TGTGCCAGCAGTGAAAATGTCGGAGGACAGGGAACAGATACGCAGTATTTT. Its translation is CASSENVGGQGTDTQYF.

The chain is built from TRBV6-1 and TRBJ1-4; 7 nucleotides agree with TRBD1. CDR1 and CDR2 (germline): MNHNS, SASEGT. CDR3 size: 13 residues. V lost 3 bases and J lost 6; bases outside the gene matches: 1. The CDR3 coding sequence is TGTGCCAGCAGTGATACAGGGGATGAAAAACTGTTTTTT. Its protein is CASSDTGDEKLFF.

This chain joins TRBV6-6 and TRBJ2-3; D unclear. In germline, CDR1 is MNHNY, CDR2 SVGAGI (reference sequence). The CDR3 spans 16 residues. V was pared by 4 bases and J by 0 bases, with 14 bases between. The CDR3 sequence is CASSSPRSESTDTQYF. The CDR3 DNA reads TGTGCCAGCAGTTCCCCCCGAAGCGAAAGCACAGATACGCAGTATTTT.

The CDR3 DNA reads TGTGCCAGTAGTCCTAGACAGAGGAATGAAAAACTGTTTTTT. It encodes CASSPRQRNEKLFF. The V and J genes are TRBV19 and TRBJ1-4; a weak D match, TRBD1 (5 bases). Germline V lookup: CDR1 LNHDA, CDR2 SQIVND (reference sequence). The V and J ends lost 5 bases and 5 bases respectively, with 12 bases between them. The CDR3 contains 14 residues.

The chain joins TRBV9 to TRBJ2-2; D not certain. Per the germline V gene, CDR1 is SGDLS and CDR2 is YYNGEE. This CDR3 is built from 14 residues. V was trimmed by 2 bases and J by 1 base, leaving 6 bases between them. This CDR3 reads CASSVSGNTGELFF. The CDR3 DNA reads TGTGCCAGCAGCGTGTCAGGGAACACCGGGGAGCTGTTTTTT.

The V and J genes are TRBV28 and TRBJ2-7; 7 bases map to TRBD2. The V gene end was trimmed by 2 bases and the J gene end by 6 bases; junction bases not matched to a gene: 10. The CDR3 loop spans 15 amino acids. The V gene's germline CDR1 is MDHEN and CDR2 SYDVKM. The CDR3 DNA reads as TGTGCCAGCAGTTTAGAGGGTCTGTGGGGGGGCGAGCAGTACTTC. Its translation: CASSLEGLWGGEQYF.

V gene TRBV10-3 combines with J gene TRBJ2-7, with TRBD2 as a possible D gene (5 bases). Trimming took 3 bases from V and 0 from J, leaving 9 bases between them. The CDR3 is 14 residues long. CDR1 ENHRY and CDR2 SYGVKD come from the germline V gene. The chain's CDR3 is CAISEERFSYEQYF. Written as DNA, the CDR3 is TGTGCCATCAGTGAAGAGCGGTTCTCCTACGAGCAGTACTTC.

CDR3 loop: CASSIRTSGATYNEQFF. The CDR3 DNA is TGTGCCAGTAGTATTAGGACTAGCGGGGCTACCTACAATGAGCAGTTCTTC. This chain joins TRBV19 and TRBJ2-1; TRBD2 matches 12 bases. CDR1 is LNHDA and CDR2 is SQIVND in the germline V gene (reference sequence). V lost 3 bases, J lost 2 bases, and 5 bases stayed unmatched. The CDR3 length is 17 residues.

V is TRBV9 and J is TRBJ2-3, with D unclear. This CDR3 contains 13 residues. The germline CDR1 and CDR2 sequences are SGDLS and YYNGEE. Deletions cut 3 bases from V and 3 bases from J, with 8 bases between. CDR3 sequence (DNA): TGTGCCAGCAGCGGTGGCCCGACAGATACGCAGTATTTT. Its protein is CASSGGPTDTQYF.

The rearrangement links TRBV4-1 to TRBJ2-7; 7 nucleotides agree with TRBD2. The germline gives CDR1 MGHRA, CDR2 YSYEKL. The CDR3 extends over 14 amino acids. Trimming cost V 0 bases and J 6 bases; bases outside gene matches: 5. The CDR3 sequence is CASSQDTSVREQYF. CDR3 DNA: TGCGCCAGCAGCCAAGATACTAGCGTCCGCGAGCAGTACTTC.

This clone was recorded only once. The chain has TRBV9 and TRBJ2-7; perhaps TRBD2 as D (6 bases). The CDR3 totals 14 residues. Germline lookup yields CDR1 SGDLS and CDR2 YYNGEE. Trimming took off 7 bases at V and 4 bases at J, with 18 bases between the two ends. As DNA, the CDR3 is TGTGCCAGCGCCGGCGGGGACTGGCCGTACGAGCAGTACTTC. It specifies CASAGGDWPYEQYF.

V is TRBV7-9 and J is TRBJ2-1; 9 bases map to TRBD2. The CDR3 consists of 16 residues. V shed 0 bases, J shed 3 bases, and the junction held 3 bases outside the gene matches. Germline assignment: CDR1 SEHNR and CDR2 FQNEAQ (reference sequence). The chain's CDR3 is CASSLAKTSGYNEQFF. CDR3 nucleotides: TGTGCCAGCAGCTTAGCTAAGACTAGCGGCTACAATGAGCAGTTCTTC.

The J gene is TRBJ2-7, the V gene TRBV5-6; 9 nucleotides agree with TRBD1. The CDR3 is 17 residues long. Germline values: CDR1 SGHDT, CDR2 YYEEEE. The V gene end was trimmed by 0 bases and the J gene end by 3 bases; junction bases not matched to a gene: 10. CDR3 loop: CASSLGVFGQGFYEQYF. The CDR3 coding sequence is TGTGCCAGCAGCTTGGGAGTGTTTGGACAGGGGTTCTACGAGCAGTACTTC.

As DNA, the CDR3 is TGTGCCAGCAGCAAAGTCCCCCTAGCGGGGATCGGGGAGACCCAGTACTTC. Its translation is CASSKVPLAGIGETQYF. The J gene is TRBJ2-5, the V gene TRBV21-1; the D call TRBD2 from the table was never checked on the DNA. TRBV21-1 constitutes a pseudogene. The CDR3 extends over 17 amino acids.

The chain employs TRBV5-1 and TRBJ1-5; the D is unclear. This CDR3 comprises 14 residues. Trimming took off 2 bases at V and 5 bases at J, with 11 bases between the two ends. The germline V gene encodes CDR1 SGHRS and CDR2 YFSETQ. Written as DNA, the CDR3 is TGCGCCAGCAGCTTTGAATCGGGGTATCAGCCCCAGCATTTT. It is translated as CASSFESGYQPQHF.

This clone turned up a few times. The CDR3 nucleotides read TGCAGCGTTGGGGTAGGGGGGGACGGGAACACTGAAGCTTTCTTT. It is translated as CSVGVGGDGNTEAFF. The chain combines TRBV29-1 with TRBJ1-1, with D perhaps TRBD1 (6 bases). Trimming left V 4 bases short and J 1 base short, with 16 bases between. The germline V gene has CDR1 SQVTM and CDR2 ANQGSEA. The length of the CDR3 is 15 residues.

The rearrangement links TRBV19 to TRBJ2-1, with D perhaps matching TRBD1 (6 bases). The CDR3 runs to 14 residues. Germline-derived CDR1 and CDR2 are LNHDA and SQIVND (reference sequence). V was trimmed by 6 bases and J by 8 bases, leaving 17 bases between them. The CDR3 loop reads CASRIQGYSYEQFF. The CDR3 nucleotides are TGTGCCAGTAGGATACAGGGATATTCATATGAGCAGTTCTTC.

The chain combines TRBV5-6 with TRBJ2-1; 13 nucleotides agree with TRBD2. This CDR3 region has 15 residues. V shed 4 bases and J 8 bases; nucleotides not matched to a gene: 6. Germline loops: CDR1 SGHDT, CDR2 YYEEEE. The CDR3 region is CASSGGLAGVHEQFF. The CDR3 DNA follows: TGTGCCAGCAGCGGTGGACTAGCGGGAGTACATGAGCAGTTCTTC.

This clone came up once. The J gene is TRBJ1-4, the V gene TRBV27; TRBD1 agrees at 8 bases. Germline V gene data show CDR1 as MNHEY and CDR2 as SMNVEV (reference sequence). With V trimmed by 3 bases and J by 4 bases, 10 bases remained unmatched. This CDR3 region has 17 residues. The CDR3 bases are TGTGCCAGCAGTTTTGGAACCGGGACAGGCCTTAATGAAAAACTGTTTTTT. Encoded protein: CASSFGTGTGLNEKLFF.